This passage covers 23 T cell receptor beta chains from one sample sequenced in a study of blood T cell repertoires in COVID-19. The repertoire was sequenced with immunoSEQ multiplex PCR; TCRdb's copy has only in-frame clones and lacks some. The sample has 260,000 or so clones, roughly 76% seen once. The sequencing input was peripheral blood. The source is a woman aged 80 or over with COVID-19, enrolled during active disease.

This clone occurred a few times. J is TRBJ2-1 and V is TRBV6-2 or TRBV6-3; weak D call: TRBD2 (5 bases). The CDR3 sequence is 14 residues long. Trimming took 6 bases from V and 2 from J, leaving 11 bases between them. The V gene's germline CDR1 is MNHEY and CDR2 SVGEGT. CDR3: CASSPGGAYNEQFF. CDR3 nucleotides: TGTGCCAGCAGCCCCGGAGGCGCCTACAATGAGCAGTTCTTC.

The rearrangement links TRBV4-2 to TRBJ1-2, with 9 nucleotides matching TRBD1. The CDR3 sequence is 15 residues long. The ends lost 1 base at V and 7 bases at J; junction bases unmatched: 7. Germline V gene lookup returns CDR1 LGHNA and CDR2 YNFKEQ. In DNA form, the CDR3 reads TGTGCCAGCAGCCAAGTAGAACAGGGGGCTGCTGGCTACACCTTC. Amino acids: CASSQVEQGAAGYTF.

In nucleotides, the CDR3 is TGTGCCAGTAGACTCCGGGATTTCTCCTCCACCGGGGAGCTGTTTTTT. As protein: CASRLRDFSSTGELFF. The chain couples TRBV19 to TRBJ2-2, with TRBD2 as a possible D gene (5 bases). The CDR3 is 16 amino acids. The germline V gene has CDR1 LNHDA and CDR2 SQIVND (reference sequence). V was clipped by 6 bases and J by 4 bases, with 18 bases between them. Filled out from reference TRBV19 and TRBJ2-2, the complete variable domain reads DGGITQSPKYLFRKEGQNVTLSCEQNLNHDAMYWYRQDPGQGLRLIYYSQIVNDFQKGDIAEGYSVSREKKESFPLTVTSAQKNPTAFYLCASRLRDFSSTGELFFGEGSRLTVL.

This clone was detected only a few times. This chain connects TRBV19 to TRBJ1-3, with D possibly being TRBD1 (6 bases). V was cut by 4 bases and J by 0 bases, with 22 bases left in between. CDR1 is LNHDA and CDR2 is SQIVND in the germline V gene (reference sequence). This CDR3 region has 19 residues. Here the CDR3 reads CASSSPGQSIFHSGNTIYF. CDR3 coding DNA: TGTGCCAGTAGTAGCCCGGGACAATCCATATTCCACTCTGGAAACACCATATATTTT.

This rearrangement joins TRBV7-9 to TRBJ1-1; no clear D. The V and J ends lost 6 bases and 2 bases respectively, with 16 bases between them. The CDR3 runs to 15 residues. In germline, CDR1 is SEHNR, CDR2 FQNEAQ (reference sequence). CDR3 sequence (DNA): TGTGCCAGCAGTCGAGGGTCTACCCTTAACACTGAAGCTTTCTTT. It yields the protein CASSRGSTLNTEAFF.

The chain recombines TRBV19 with TRBJ2-3; tentative D call: TRBD1 (5 bases). Germline loops: CDR1 LNHDA, CDR2 SQIVND (reference sequence). The CDR3 runs 15 residues. The V end was cut by 1 base, the J end by 2 bases, with 10 bases between. The CDR3: CASSIGQRNTDTQYF. The CDR3 DNA follows: TGTGCCAGTAGTATAGGACAGAGGAACACAGATACGCAGTATTTT.

The chain combines TRBV27 with TRBJ2-7; 7 nucleotides line up with TRBD1. This CDR3 is built from 15 residues. V was clipped by 6 bases and J by 3 bases; unmatched bases: 11. In germline, CDR1 is MNHEY, CDR2 SMNVEV (reference sequence). The CDR3 spells CASSHQGAGGYEQYF. As DNA, the CDR3 is TGTGCCAGCAGCCACCAAGGGGCAGGGGGCTACGAGCAGTACTTC.

The genes are TRBV13 and TRBJ1-3; a possible D gene is TRBD1 (6 bases). CDR1 is PRHDT, CDR2 FYEKMQ, per germline (reference sequence). Between the trimmed V and J ends, which lost 2 bases and 4 bases, there was a span of 12 bases. This CDR3 comprises 15 residues. The CDR3 region is CASSLQGLGGNTIYF. The CDR3 coding sequence is TGTGCCAGCAGCTTACAGGGGTTAGGAGGAAACACCATATATTTT. The variable domain in full, with the rest retrieved from reference TRBV13 and TRBJ1-3, is AAGVIQSPRHLIKEKRETATLKCYPIPRHDTVYWYQQGPGQDPQFLISFYEKMQSDKGSIPDRFSAQQFSDYHSELNMSSLELGDSALYFCASSLQGLGGNTIYFGEGSWLTVV.

This chain joins TRBV18 and TRBJ1-2, with 9 bases fitting TRBD1. J gave up 10 bases and V 4 bases, and 7 bases lay outside the gene matches. The CDR3 runs 13 residues. In germline, CDR1 is KGHSH, CDR2 LQKENI. This CDR3 is CASSLGQGTFYTF. The CDR3 DNA reads TGTGCCAGCTCACTTGGACAGGGGACATTCTACACCTTC. The entire variable domain, with the rest obtained from reference TRBV18 and TRBJ1-2, is as follows: NAGVMQNPRHLVRRRGQEARLRCSPMKGHSHVYWYRQLPEEGLKFMVYLQKENIIDESGMPKERFSAEFPKEGPSILRIQQVVRGDSAAYFCASSLGQGTFYTFGSGTRLTVV.

The chain recombines TRBV4-2 with TRBJ2-2; D is uncertain. Between the trimmed V and J ends, which lost 0 bases and 8 bases, there was a span of 7 bases. CDR1 is LGHNA, CDR2 YNFKEQ, per germline. The CDR3 covers 13 residues. The CDR3 nucleotides are TGTGCCAGCAGCCAAGATCTCTCGGGGGAGCTGTTTTTT. The encoded protein is CASSQDLSGELFF.

This rearrangement joins TRBV10-3 to TRBJ2-1, with a possible D match to TRBD2 (11 bases). Germline V gene lookup returns CDR1 ENHRY and CDR2 SYGVKD. The CDR3 runs to 17 residues. V was cut by 9 bases and J by 7 bases, with 28 bases left in between. DNA for the CDR3: TGTGCCATAAGGGACAGGGGTCTAGCGGGAGGTGGGAATGAGCAGTTCTTC. Residues: CAIRDRGLAGGGNEQFF.

V is TRBV30 and J is TRBJ1-1, with 10 bases fitting TRBD1. Germline trimming cut 4 bases from V and 5 bases from J; bases unmatched to any gene: 4. The CDR3 is made up of 13 amino acids. Germline values: CDR1 GTSNPN, CDR2 SVGIG (reference sequence). The CDR3 loop is CAWIRTGGTEAFF. Here the CDR3 DNA reads TGTGCCTGGATTCGGACAGGGGGGACTGAAGCTTTCTTT.

In its sample, this clone was seen once. The chain is built from TRBV6-5 and TRBJ1-1, with unresolved D. The germline V gene has CDR1 MNHEY and CDR2 SVGAGI. CDR3 length: 13 residues. With 5 bases removed from V and 0 bases from J, the gap between germline ends came to 7 bases. The CDR3 loop is CASSTQMNTEAFF. Written as DNA, the CDR3 is TGTGCCAGCAGTACACAAATGAACACTGAAGCTTTCTTT.

The CDR3 DNA reads as TGTGCCAGCAGCCCCAGTAGCGCCAGAGAGCAGTTCTTC. Translating it yields CASSPSSAREQFF. The chain has TRBV5-4 and TRBJ2-1, with D possibly being TRBD2 (5 bases). V was clipped by 4 bases and J by 10 bases, with 15 bases between them. The CDR3 has 13 residues. CDR1 and CDR2 from the germline V gene are SGHNT and YYREEE (reference sequence).

The rearrangement links TRBV4-2 to TRBJ2-7, with D perhaps matching TRBD2 (5 bases). The germline CDR1 and CDR2 sequences are LGHNA and YNFKEQ. V dropped 0 bases and J dropped 3 bases, with 6 bases sitting between them. This CDR3 contains 13 residues. CDR3 sequence reads: CASSQERGYEQYF. For the CDR3, the DNA is TGTGCCAGCAGCCAAGAACGGGGCTACGAGCAGTACTTC.

CDR3 sequence: CASSPLNDRNTEAFF. The DNA for the CDR3 is TGTGCCAGCTCACCACTGAATGACAGGAACACTGAAGCTTTCTTT. This chain connects TRBV18 to TRBJ1-1; D may be TRBD1 (5 bases). CDR1 KGHSH and CDR2 LQKENI come from the germline V gene. CDR3 length equals 15 residues. V lost 1 base and J lost 1, with 10 bases in between.

The rearrangement uses TRBV6-2 or TRBV6-3 and TRBJ1-6; 7 bases line up with TRBD1. The CDR3 covers 13 residues. The V and J ends lost 6 bases and 13 bases, in that order; junction bases with no gene match: 9. Per the germline V gene, CDR1 is MNHEY and CDR2 is SVGEGT. As DNA, the CDR3 is TGTGCCAGCAGCTCACGACAGGGCTCCCCCCTCCACTTT. Translating it yields CASSSRQGSPLHF.

The rearrangement links TRBV24-1 to TRBJ2-7; the match to TRBD1 covers 7 bases. The germline V gene encodes CDR1 KGHDR and CDR2 SFDVKD. Losses at the gene ends were 2 bases for V and 2 bases for J; bases not matched to a gene: 5. The CDR3 runs 15 residues. The CDR3 nucleotides are TGTGCCACCAGTGATTCCGACAGGGAGCCCTACGAGCAGTACTTC. This encodes CATSDSDREPYEQYF.

The genes are TRBV7-3 and TRBJ1-2; D may be TRBD1 (6 bases). The CDR3 length is 14 residues. The V gene lost 4 bases and the J gene lost 4 bases, with 13 bases spanning the gap. Germline V gene sequence: CDR1 SGHTA, CDR2 FQGTGA. The DNA for the CDR3 is TGTGCCAGCAGCTCAAAGACAGGACCCTATGGCTACACCTTC. Translation gives CASSSKTGPYGYTF.

V is TRBV30 and J is TRBJ2-4; possible D gene TRBD1, 8 bases. Per germline, CDR1 GTSNPN and CDR2 SVGIG (reference sequence). The CDR3 spans 17 residues. The V end lost 3 bases, the J end lost 0 bases, and 18 bases lay between the germline ends. The CDR3 here is CAWSFYRGGIAKNIQYF. The CDR3 nucleotides are TGTGCCTGGAGCTTTTACAGGGGGGGAATAGCCAAAAACATTCAGTACTTC.

The genes are TRBV25-1 and TRBJ1-3, with a weak D call TRBD1 (6 bases). Per the germline V gene, CDR1 is MGHDK and CDR2 is SYGVNS. V gave up 6 bases and J gave up 4 bases, with 13 bases separating them. This CDR3 contains 14 residues. For the CDR3, the DNA is TGTGCCAGCAGCGAGACAGGAATGGGAAACACCATATATTTT. Amino acids: CASSETGMGNTIYF.

Only one count was recorded for this clone. This chain connects TRBV5-5 to TRBJ1-6; no clear D gene. V was pared by 0 bases and J by 9 bases, with 7 bases between. Per the germline V gene, CDR1 is SGHKS and CDR2 is YYEKEE (reference sequence). This CDR3 region has 13 residues. This CDR3 reads CASSLGPGSPLHF. DNA of the CDR3: TGTGCCAGCAGCTTGGGGCCGGGTTCACCCCTCCACTTT.

The genes are TRBV5-1 and TRBJ2-2, with 8 bases fitting TRBD1. CDR3 length: 16 residues. Germline V gene lookup returns CDR1 SGHRS and CDR2 YFSETQ. V lost 5 bases and J lost 7; bases outside the gene matches: 13. The CDR3 bases are TGCGCCAGCAGTCCCACCCCTTCGACAGGGGACGGGGAGCTGTTTTTT. It is translated as CASSPTPSTGDGELFF. Variable domain in full (rest from reference TRBV5-1 and TRBJ2-2): KAGVTQTPRYLIKTRGQQVTLSCSPISGHRSVSWYQQTPGQGLQFLFEYFSETQRNKGNFPGRFSGRQFSNSRSEMNVSTLELGDSALYLCASSPTPSTGDGELFFGEGSRLTVL.